The source of this T cell receptor beta chain is a study of T cells in localized non-small cell lung cancer. Findings and caveats of the study: Heterogeneity remains possible, as sequencing covered one tumor region only.

Worth noting for this clone: Its specificity is unknown.

Sequenced by immunoSEQ multiplex PCR; TCRdb stores in-frame clones only, minus some. The table has 60,000 to 75,000 clones, 81% seen once. Germline V lookup: CDR1 LNHDA, CDR2 SQIVND (reference sequence). The CDR3 is made up of 15 amino acids. V lost 3 bases and J 1 base, leaving 13 bases between the germline ends. Sample: PBMCs, taken before any cancer treatment. V is TRBV19 and J is TRBJ2-7; the D is unclear. This receptor was taken from a man aged 40 to 69 with stage II lung adenocarcinoma. The CDR3 spells CASSMGSLLSYEQYF. CDR3 sequence (DNA): TGTGCCAGTAGTATGGGCTCGTTACTGTCCTACGAGCAGTACTTC.